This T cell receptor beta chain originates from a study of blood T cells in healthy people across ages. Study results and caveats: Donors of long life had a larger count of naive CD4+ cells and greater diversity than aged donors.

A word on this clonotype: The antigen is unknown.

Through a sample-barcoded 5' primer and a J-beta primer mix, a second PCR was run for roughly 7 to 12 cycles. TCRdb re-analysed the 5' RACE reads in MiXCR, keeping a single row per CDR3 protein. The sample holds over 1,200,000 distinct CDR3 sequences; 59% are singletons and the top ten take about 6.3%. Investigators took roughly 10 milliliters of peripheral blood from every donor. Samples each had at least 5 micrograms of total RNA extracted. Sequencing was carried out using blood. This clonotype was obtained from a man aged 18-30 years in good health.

The CDR3 is CASTPGAIVHTEAFF. The CDR3 DNA sequence: TGTGCCAGCACGCCGGGGGCAATCGTGCACACTGAAGCTTTCTTT. This chain uses TRBV3-1 with TRBJ1-1; TRBD1 might be the D (6 bases). The CDR3 length is 15 residues. V lost 7 bases and J 3 bases, leaving 18 bases between the germline ends. Germline assignment: CDR1 LGHDT and CDR2 YNNKEL (reference sequence). Drawing the rest from reference TRBV3-1 and TRBJ1-1, the complete variable domain is DTAVSQTPKYLVTQMGNDKSIKCEQNLGHDTMYWYKQDSKKFLKIMFSYNNKELIINETVPNRFSPKSPDKAHLNLHINSLELGDSAVYFCASTPGAIVHTEAFFGQGTRLTVV.